Below are 30 T cell receptor beta chains sequenced from a single sample in a study of spatial heterogeneity in lung cancer. Each CDR3 protein gets one entry after TCRdb re-called the 5' RACE reads with MiXCR. The table has around 29,000 distinct CDR3 sequences, 10% seen once; the top ten hold 28%. Time point in this sample: blood at routine non-recurrence follow-up after resection. The sequences come from PBMCs, collected at follow-up. Receptor source: a female donor with early-stage non-small cell lung cancer.

In this sample, this clonotype turned up many times. The genes are TRBV20-1 and TRBJ2-1; 8 bases are a match to TRBD2. CDR1 is DFQATT, CDR2 SNEGSKA, per germline (reference sequence). V lost 3 bases and J lost 1; bases outside the gene matches: 5. CDR3 length equals 15 residues. CDR3 sequence (DNA): TGCAGTGCTAGCCCTGTAGCGGGGTCCTACAATGAGCAGTTCTTC. Translated: CSASPVAGSYNEQFF.

This CDR3 reads CASSFLGGDQETQYF. The CDR3 bases are TGTGCCAGCAGCTTTCTAGGGGGAGACCAAGAGACCCAGTACTTC. The chain uses TRBV5-5 and TRBJ2-5; D possibly corresponds to TRBD1 (6 bases). V was clipped by 2 bases and J by 0 bases, with 11 bases between them. The V gene's germline CDR1 is SGHKS and CDR2 YYEKEE (reference sequence). The CDR3 consists of 15 residues.

This clonotype was seen at least ten times. The CDR3 nucleotides read TGTGCCAGCAGCCCGTCCGACACAGATACGCAGTATTTT. This gives the protein CASSPSDTDTQYF. This chain connects TRBV27 to TRBJ2-3; the D is unclear. Trimming cost V 6 bases and J 2 bases, with 9 bases left between them. Per the germline V gene, CDR1 is MNHEY and CDR2 is SMNVEV (reference sequence). The CDR3 runs 13 residues.

This clonotype was picked up many times. This chain joins TRBV12-5 and TRBJ2-3, with 11 positions matching TRBD1. The CDR3 sequence is 15 residues long. With V trimmed by 3 bases and J by 5 bases, 4 bases remained unmatched. Germline values: CDR1 LGHNT, CDR2 FRNRAP. The CDR3 nucleotides are TGTGCTAGTGGTTTAGGACAGGGGGCGCGAGATACGCAGTATTTT. Amino acids: CASGLGQGARDTQYF.

This clonotype was counted ten times or more. The gene calls are TRBV29-1 and TRBJ1-1; D gene uncertain. Per germline, CDR1 SQVTM and CDR2 ANQGSEA. The CDR3 is 10 amino acids. The germline V and J ends were trimmed by 6 bases and 5 bases, with 7 bases remaining between them. CDR3 DNA sequence: TGCAGCGTCTTCACAACTGAAGCTTTCTTT. Translated, it gives CSVFTTEAFF.

V and J are TRBV5-1 and TRBJ2-5, with 9 bases matching TRBD1. Trimming cost V 4 bases and J 5 bases; bases outside gene matches: 9. CDR1 is SGHRS and CDR2 is YFSETQ in the germline V gene. This CDR3 has 15 amino acids. CDR3: CASSTPQGALETQYF. The DNA for the CDR3 is TGCGCCAGCAGCACCCCACAGGGGGCTTTGGAGACCCAGTACTTC.

The chain combines TRBV5-5 with TRBJ1-6, with 7 nucleotides matching TRBD1. Germline V gives CDR1 SGHKS, CDR2 YYEKEE (reference sequence). The CDR3 is 13 residues long. V dropped 2 bases and J dropped 11; count of bases not matched to a gene: 4. The CDR3, as DNA: TGTGCCAGCAGCTTCCCTACAGGGGCACCCCTCCACTTT. Translation: CASSFPTGAPLHF.

This clonotype showed up many times. This chain joins TRBV4-1 and TRBJ2-1; 10 nucleotides line up with TRBD1. V was clipped by 10 bases and J by 3 bases; unmatched bases: 3. CDR1 is MGHRA and CDR2 is YSYEKL in the germline V gene. CDR3 length: 13 residues. The CDR3 loop reads CATGQGVYNEQFF. Written as DNA, the CDR3 is TGCGCCACCGGACAGGGGGTCTACAATGAGCAGTTCTTC.

This sequence joins TRBV5-1 and TRBJ2-7; 7 nucleotides match TRBD1. V trimming: 7 bases; J trimming: 6 bases; junction bases outside the gene matches: 13. Germline CDR1 and CDR2: SGHRS and YFSETQ. The CDR3 extends over 14 amino acids. As DNA, the CDR3 is TGCGCCAGCCTCCCACAGGGGAAGAACGGCGAGCAGTACTTC. It encodes CASLPQGKNGEQYF.

This clonotype was detected ten times or more. The chain uses TRBV4-3 and TRBJ2-7; TRBD1 matches at 7 bases. Germline V lookup: CDR1 LGHNA, CDR2 YSLEER. V gave up 3 bases and J gave up 5 bases; unmatched junction bases: 7. CDR3 size: 14 residues. The CDR3 spells CASSQTGYTHEQYF. The CDR3 DNA is TGCGCCAGCAGCCAGACAGGGTATACGCACGAGCAGTACTTC.

V gene TRBV10-3 combines with J gene TRBJ2-1; D might be TRBD2 (6 bases). Germline loops: CDR1 ENHRY, CDR2 SYGVKD. The CDR3 runs to 11 residues. V shed 7 bases and J shed 9 bases, with 10 bases lying between them. CDR3 protein: CAIKAGTEQFF. The CDR3 DNA reads as TGTGCCATCAAAGCGGGTACTGAGCAGTTCTTC.

This clonotype was counted many times. This rearrangement joins TRBV6-1 to TRBJ2-2; D is ambiguous. Trimming removed 11 bases at V and 0 bases at J, with 16 bases between. Per germline, CDR1 MNHNS and CDR2 SASEGT. The CDR3 spans 15 residues. The CDR3, as DNA: TGTGCCGCAAGGGTACTTCCCGCGAACACCGGGGAGCTGTTTTTT. Translation: CAARVLPANTGELFF.

The gene calls are TRBV4-1 and TRBJ2-1; 10 bases line up with TRBD2. Losses at the gene ends were 1 base for V and 4 bases for J; bases not matched to a gene: 7. Germline assignment: CDR1 MGHRA and CDR2 YSYEKL. This CDR3 comprises 17 residues. The CDR3 here is CASSQVIAGGSYNEQFF. The CDR3 coding sequence is TGCGCCAGCAGCCAAGTTATAGCGGGGGGTAGTTACAATGAGCAGTTCTTC.

This clonotype has a count of ten or more. The chain combines TRBV6-6 with TRBJ2-1, with 9 bases aligning to TRBD2. The V gene end was trimmed by 6 bases and the J gene end by 8 bases; junction bases not matched to a gene: 8. This CDR3 has 14 amino acids. CDR1 MNHNY and CDR2 SVGAGI come from the germline V gene (reference sequence). The CDR3 loop is CASRGGGGADEQFF. CDR3 DNA: TGTGCCAGCAGAGGAGGCGGGGGGGCCGATGAGCAGTTCTTC.

This clonotype showed up just a few times. The chain carries TRBV21-1 and TRBJ2-2. TRBV21-1 is a known pseudogene. This CDR3 has 15 amino acids. The CDR3 region is CASSKEFGITGELFF. The CDR3 DNA reads TGTGCCAGCAGCAAAGAATTCGGCATCACCGGGGAGCTGTTTTTT.

This clonotype occurred many times. CDR3 in amino acids: CASSIAPETGRETQYF. CDR3 nucleotide sequence: TGTGCCAGTAGTATAGCCCCCGAGACAGGGCGAGAGACCCAGTACTTC. The chain employs TRBV19 and TRBJ2-5; 7 bases line up with TRBD1. J gave up 4 bases and V 1 base, and 9 bases lay outside the gene matches. Germline CDR1 LNHDA, CDR2 SQIVND (reference sequence). The CDR3 spans 16 residues.

This clonotype was found many times. The rearrangement links TRBV28 to TRBJ2-2; possible D gene TRBD2, 5 bases. The germline CDR1 and CDR2 sequences are MDHEN and SYDVKM. The CDR3 contains 13 residues. The V and J ends lost 7 bases and 7 bases respectively, with 13 bases between them. The CDR3, as DNA: TGTGCCAGCACCCTAGAGGGAATCGGGGAGCTGTTTTTT. This encodes CASTLEGIGELFF.

This clonotype was seen many times. This chain links TRBV7-2 with TRBJ2-5; D is uncertain. Per the germline V gene, CDR1 is SGHTA and CDR2 is FQGNSA. V was shortened by 5 bases and J by 7 bases, with 11 bases between the two germline ends. The CDR3 extends over 12 amino acids. The chain's CDR3 is CASSPTDSTQYF. CDR3 coding DNA: TGTGCCAGCAGCCCAACAGATTCGACCCAGTACTTC.

J is TRBJ2-1 and V is TRBV4-2, with D possibly TRBD2 on 5 matching bases. This CDR3 has 16 amino acids. V shed 6 bases and J shed 0 bases, with 15 bases lying between them. Germline lookup yields CDR1 LGHNA and CDR2 YNFKEQ. CDR3 residues: CASRPWADSSYNEQFF. In nucleotides, the CDR3 is TGTGCCAGCAGGCCCTGGGCGGACTCCTCCTACAATGAGCAGTTCTTC.

This clonotype showed up just a few times. This chain uses TRBV28 with TRBJ1-5; D gene uncertain. The germline V gene has CDR1 MDHEN and CDR2 SYDVKM. V was cut by 4 bases and J by 1 base, with 5 bases left in between. The CDR3 loop spans 13 amino acids. CDR3 loop: CASSSTSNQPQHF. In DNA, the CDR3 is TGTGCCAGCAGTTCAACCAGCAATCAGCCCCAGCATTTT.

This sequence joins TRBV6-5 and TRBJ2-3, with TRBD2 matching over 12 bases. The V gene's germline CDR1 is MNHEY and CDR2 SVGAGI. The CDR3 contains 17 residues. The ends lost 6 bases at V and 4 bases at J; junction bases unmatched: 11. The CDR3 reads CASSKRGLAGYPDTQYF. CDR3 DNA sequence: TGTGCCAGCAGCAAAAGAGGACTAGCGGGGTACCCAGATACGCAGTATTTT.

This clonotype came up a few times. For the CDR3, the DNA is TGTGCCAGCAGCTTGTGGAGTCACAATGAGCAGTTCTTC. Its translation is CASSLWSHNEQFF. V usage is TRBV5-6 and J usage is TRBJ2-1; no reliable D call. V lost 1 base and J lost 5, with 7 bases in between. CDR3 length: 13 residues. CDR1 SGHDT and CDR2 YYEEEE come from the germline V gene.

As regards this clonotype: Germline is not matched at one junction end, which may reflect a read error. J is TRBJ2-5 and V is TRBV6-2 or TRBV6-3; D gene unclear. Germline V gene data show CDR1 as MNHEY and CDR2 as SVGEGT. The CDR3 length is 13 residues. Written as DNA, the CDR3 is TGTGCCAGCACCCGCCGCTTCGGAGAGCCCCAGTACTTC. It specifies CASTRRFGEPQYF.

This sequence joins TRBV2 and TRBJ2-5, with 10 bases matching TRBD1. Trimming removed 10 bases from V and 5 bases from J; junction bases left unmatched: 4. The CDR3 loop spans 12 amino acids. From germline, CDR1 is SNHLY and CDR2 FYNNEI. The CDR3: CAKRTGGETQYF. CDR3 DNA: TGTGCCAAGCGGACAGGGGGGGAGACCCAGTACTTC. Filled out from reference TRBV2 and TRBJ2-5, the complete variable domain reads EPEVTQTPSHQVTQMGQEVILRCVPISNHLYFYWYRQILGQKVEFLVSFYNNEISEKSEIFDDQFSVERPDGSNFTLKIRSTKLEDSAMYFCAKRTGGETQYFGPGTRLLVL.

In its sample, this clonotype was seen many times. The chain has TRBV19 and TRBJ1-5; D not certain. The V gene lost 3 bases and the J gene lost 6 bases, with 9 bases spanning the gap. Germline V CDR1 and CDR2: LNHDA, SQIVND (reference sequence). This CDR3 has 13 amino acids. The CDR3 nucleotides are TGTGCCAGTAGTATCACGTGGAGTCAGCCCCAGCATTTT. Translating gives CASSITWSQPQHF. Full variable domain (rest looked up from reference TRBV19 and TRBJ1-5): DGGITQSPKYLFRKEGQNVTLSCEQNLNHDAMYWYRQDPGQGLRLIYYSQIVNDFQKGDIAEGYSVSREKKESFPLTVTSAQKNPTAFYLCASSITWSQPQHFGDGTRLSIL.

The V and J genes are TRBV7-2 and TRBJ2-7, with 10 bases matching TRBD2. The CDR3 is made up of 14 amino acids. Germline V lookup: CDR1 SGHTA, CDR2 FQGNSA. V gave up 1 base and J gave up 7 bases; unmatched junction bases: 4. The CDR3 loop is CASSLELAGREQYF. The CDR3 bases are TGTGCCAGCAGCTTAGAACTAGCGGGGAGGGAGCAGTACTTC.

In this sample, this clonotype turned up many times. V and J are TRBV2 and TRBJ2-7; the D call may be TRBD1 or TRBD2 (5 bases each). The V gene lost 1 base and the J gene lost 11 bases, with 15 bases spanning the gap. Per germline, CDR1 SNHLY and CDR2 FYNNEI. The CDR3 is 13 amino acids. The CDR3 reads CASSEVAVGEEYF. Written as DNA, the CDR3 is TGTGCCAGCAGTGAAGTCGCCGTGGGGGAAGAGTACTTC.

Regarding this clonotype: A single base separates this from a much larger clone, so it may be a read error. The genes are TRBV4-3 and TRBJ1-1, with D tentatively TRBD1 (6 bases). Germline lookup yields CDR1 LGHNA and CDR2 YSLEER. The CDR3 loop spans 17 amino acids. As DNA, the CDR3 is TGCGCCAGCAACCAAGATCCCTGGGCGGGGGCGAAGGGTGAAGCTTTCTTT. This translates into CASNQDPWAGAKGEAFF.

This clonotype has at least ten counts. The V gene is TRBV5-1, the J gene TRBJ2-3; 8 bases fit TRBD2. The CDR3 extends over 16 amino acids. The V segment lost 0 bases and the J segment 2 bases; nucleotides outside the gene matches: 5. Germline CDR1 reads SGHRS; CDR2 reads YFSETQ. Here the CDR3 reads CASSLEAGAFTDTQYF. CDR3 in DNA: TGCGCCAGCAGCTTGGAAGCGGGGGCCTTCACAGATACGCAGTATTTT.

This clonotype was counted many times. The genes are TRBV12-3 or TRBV12-4 and TRBJ2-5; D is uncertain. This CDR3 is built from 12 residues. Trimming took off 2 bases at V and 7 bases at J, with 8 bases between the two ends. This CDR3 is CASSLQFRTQYF. CDR3 nucleotides: TGTGCCAGCAGTTTACAGTTCCGGACCCAGTACTTC.